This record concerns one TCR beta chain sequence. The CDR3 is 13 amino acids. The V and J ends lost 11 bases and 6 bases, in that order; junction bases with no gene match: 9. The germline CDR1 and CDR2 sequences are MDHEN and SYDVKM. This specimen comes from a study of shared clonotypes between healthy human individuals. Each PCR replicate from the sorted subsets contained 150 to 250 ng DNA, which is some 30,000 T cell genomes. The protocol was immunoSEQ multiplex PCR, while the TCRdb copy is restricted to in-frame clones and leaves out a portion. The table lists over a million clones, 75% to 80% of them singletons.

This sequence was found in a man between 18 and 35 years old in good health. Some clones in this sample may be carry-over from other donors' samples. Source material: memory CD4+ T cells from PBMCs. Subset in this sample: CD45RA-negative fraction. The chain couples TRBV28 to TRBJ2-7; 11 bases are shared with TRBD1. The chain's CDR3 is CAGGQGVKGEQYF. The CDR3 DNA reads TGTGCCGGGGGACAGGGGGTCAAGGGCGAGCAGTACTTC.